This T cell receptor beta chain was sequenced in a study of T-cell memory formation after mild COVID-19 (dated by TCRdb to about 2021). Context from the whole study: Most TCR sequence clusters were specific to one of the two donors. The cohort comprised two young, previously healthy adult volunteers, one female and one male. In a couple of donors, T-cell clones that expanded and contracted after mild COVID-19 were tracked by sequencing TCRalpha and TCRbeta repertoires over time.

Only a few counts were recorded for this clonotype. Its target antigen remains unknown. No base-level quality is on record; no much larger clone is a single base apart. Study-level results and caveats: Contracting CD4+ clones appeared mostly in the CM and EM memory subsets, whereas CD8+ clones were enriched in EMRA. Only two mild cases were covered by the study, and larger cohorts that include severe cases with pre-infection samples were considered necessary. Some responding clones were detected in pre-infection memory, suggesting pre-existing cross-reactive memory T cells joined the SARS-CoV-2 response. SARS-CoV-2 specificity was not confirmed for the second-wave clones peaking on day 37. Clones contracting from day 15 to 85 had balanced CD4/CD8 phenotypes, while a second wave expanding from day 15 to 37 was biased towards CD4+.

The run used an Illumina NovaSeq 6000. Using 5'RACE with constant-segment primers, TCRalpha and TCRbeta cDNA libraries were constructed, with sample barcodes and unique molecular identifiers added in the process. Trizol reagent was used to extract RNA from every sample. Library amplification was performed in two PCR steps, and a second sample barcode and Illumina TruSeq adapters were introduced in the second step. Sequencing of libraries was performed on an Illumina NovaSeq with 2 x 150 bp paired-end reads. As for the authors' bioinformatics: Demultiplexing of reads and collapsing into UMI-guided consensus sequences were performed with migec v1.2.7. Using mixcr v2.1.11, UMI consensuses were aligned to TRA and TRB V and J templates and then assembled into clonotypes. A clonotype was counted as expanded or contracted only when both edgeR and NoisET called the clonotype significant, with the noise models trained on biological replicates. For edgeR calls, the thresholds were a false discovery rate-adjusted p below 0.01 and a log2 fold-change of 1. As an exploratory analysis of dynamics, max-normalized trajectories of the 1000 most abundant clonotypes were examined with PCA combined with hierarchical clustering. Separately sequenced CD4+ and CD8+ repertoires were used to assign a CD4 or CD8 phenotype to each responding clone. Through fastp at Q25 and MiXCR, TCRdb rebuilt clones from the public reads, retaining in-frame beta chains. Rows are combined by CDR3 protein, so each entry shows the most common genes and DNA. The V and J calls shown here were made by TCRdb, not taken from the authors' results. Here the sample has approximately 170,000 distinct CDR3 sequences; 10% to 15% occur a single time. The ten largest make up 2.5% to 3.5% of the sample.

The CDR3 has 12 amino acids, counting the end cysteine and phenylalanine. Only the CDR3 DNA is retained, 36 bases long and in frame from the first base. V loses 2 bases, J loses 11 bases, and the germline ends lie 10 bases apart. As encoded in the germline V gene, CDR1 is MNHEY while CDR2 is SVGEGT. Ficoll-Paque density gradient centrifugation was the method used to isolate PBMCs. The source is a man aged 18 to 35 who had mild COVID-19 (a few samples of this study predate the infection). The sample titles of this study are shuffled in the database, so cell type and time point are left out; the donor was told from shared clones. The specimen was PBMCs or a T cell subset sorted from them (not recorded which). The V and J segments used are TRBV6-2 or TRBV6-3 and TRBJ1-5, with no D gene named confidently. This receptor carries the CDR3 CASSYEGLTQHF. In nucleotide form, the sequence is TGTGCCAGCAGTTACGAAGGCCTCACCCAGCATTTT.